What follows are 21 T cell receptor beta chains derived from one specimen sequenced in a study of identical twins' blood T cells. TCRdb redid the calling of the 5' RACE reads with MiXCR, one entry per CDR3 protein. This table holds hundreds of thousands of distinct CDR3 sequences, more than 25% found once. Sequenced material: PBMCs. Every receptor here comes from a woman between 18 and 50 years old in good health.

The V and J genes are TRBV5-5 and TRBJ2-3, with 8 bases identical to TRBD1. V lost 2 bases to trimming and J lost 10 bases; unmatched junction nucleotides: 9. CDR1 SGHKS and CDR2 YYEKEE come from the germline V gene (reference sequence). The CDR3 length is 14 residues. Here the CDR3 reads CASSFFAGQGSQYF. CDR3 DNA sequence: TGTGCCAGCAGCTTTTTTGCTGGACAGGGTTCGCAGTATTTT.

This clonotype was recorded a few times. The CDR3 here is CASTGQGLAKNIQYF. CDR3 coding DNA: TGTGCCAGCACCGGACAGGGCTTAGCCAAAAACATTCAGTACTTC. The chain recombines TRBV27 with TRBJ2-4, with 8 bases identical to TRBD1. The V and J ends lost 7 bases and 0 bases, in that order; junction bases with no gene match: 5. The germline CDR1 and CDR2 sequences are MNHEY and SMNVEV (reference sequence). This CDR3 spans 15 amino acids.

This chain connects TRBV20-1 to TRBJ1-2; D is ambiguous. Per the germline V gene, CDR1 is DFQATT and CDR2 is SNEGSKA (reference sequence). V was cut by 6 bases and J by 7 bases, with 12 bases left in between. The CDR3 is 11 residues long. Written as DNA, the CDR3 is TGCAGTGCAATTGATGACGGTGGCTACACCTTC. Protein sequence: CSAIDDGGYTF.

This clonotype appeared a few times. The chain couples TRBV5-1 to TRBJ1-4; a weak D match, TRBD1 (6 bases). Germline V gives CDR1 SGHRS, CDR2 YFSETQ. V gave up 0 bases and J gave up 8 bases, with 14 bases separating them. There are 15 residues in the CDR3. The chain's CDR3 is CASSLGTAGIEKLFF. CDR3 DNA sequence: TGCGCCAGCAGCTTGGGGACAGCCGGGATCGAAAAACTGTTTTTT.

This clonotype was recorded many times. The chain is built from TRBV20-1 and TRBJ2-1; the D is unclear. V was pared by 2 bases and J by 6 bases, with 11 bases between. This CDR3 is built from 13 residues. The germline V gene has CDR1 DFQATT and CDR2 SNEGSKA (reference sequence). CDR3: CSARKGFPNEQFF. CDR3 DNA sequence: TGCAGTGCTAGAAAAGGTTTCCCCAATGAGCAGTTCTTC.

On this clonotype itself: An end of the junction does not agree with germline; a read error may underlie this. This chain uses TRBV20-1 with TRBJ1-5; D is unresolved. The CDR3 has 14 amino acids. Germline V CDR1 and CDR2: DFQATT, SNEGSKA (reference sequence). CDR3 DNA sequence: TGCCGTGCGAAGGTTTGGGGTAGCAATCAGCCCCAGCATTTT. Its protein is CRAKVWGSNQPQHF.

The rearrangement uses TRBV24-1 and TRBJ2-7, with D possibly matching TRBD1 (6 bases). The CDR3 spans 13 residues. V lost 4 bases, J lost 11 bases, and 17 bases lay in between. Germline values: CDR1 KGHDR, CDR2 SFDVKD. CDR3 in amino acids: CATSDDSRGRKYF. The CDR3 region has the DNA TGTGCCACCAGTGACGATTCCAGGGGAAGGAAGTACTTC.

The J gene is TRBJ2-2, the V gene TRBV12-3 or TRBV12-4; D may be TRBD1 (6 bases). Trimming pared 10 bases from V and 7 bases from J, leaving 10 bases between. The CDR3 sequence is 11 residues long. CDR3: CATAGDGELFF. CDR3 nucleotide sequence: TGTGCCACGGCAGGGGACGGGGAGCTGTTTTTT.

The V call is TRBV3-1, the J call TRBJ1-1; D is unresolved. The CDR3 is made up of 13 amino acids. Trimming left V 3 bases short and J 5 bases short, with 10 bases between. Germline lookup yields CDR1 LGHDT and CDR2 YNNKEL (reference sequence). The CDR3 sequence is CASSQGRSTEAFF. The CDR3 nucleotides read TGTGCCAGCAGCCAGGGTCGGAGTACTGAAGCTTTCTTT.

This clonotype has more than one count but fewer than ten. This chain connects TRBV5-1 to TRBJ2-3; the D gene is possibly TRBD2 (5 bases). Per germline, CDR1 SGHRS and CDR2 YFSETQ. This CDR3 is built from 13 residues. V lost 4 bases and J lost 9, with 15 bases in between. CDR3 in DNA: TGCGCCAGCAGCCCCAGCGGCCCCGAGACGCAGTATTTT. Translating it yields CASSPSGPETQYF.

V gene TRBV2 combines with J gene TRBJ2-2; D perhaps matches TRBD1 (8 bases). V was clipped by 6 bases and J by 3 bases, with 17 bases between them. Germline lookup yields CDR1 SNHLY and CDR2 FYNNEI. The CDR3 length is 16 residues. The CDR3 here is CASSQTGGVYTGELFF. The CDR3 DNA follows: TGTGCCAGCAGCCAAACAGGGGGGGTGTACACCGGGGAGCTGTTTTTT.

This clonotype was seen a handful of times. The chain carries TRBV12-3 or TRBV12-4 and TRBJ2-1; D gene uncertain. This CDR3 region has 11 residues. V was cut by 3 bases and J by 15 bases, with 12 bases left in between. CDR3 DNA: TGTGCCAGCAGTTTCGCTAATCGCCCGTTCTTC. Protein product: CASSFANRPFF.

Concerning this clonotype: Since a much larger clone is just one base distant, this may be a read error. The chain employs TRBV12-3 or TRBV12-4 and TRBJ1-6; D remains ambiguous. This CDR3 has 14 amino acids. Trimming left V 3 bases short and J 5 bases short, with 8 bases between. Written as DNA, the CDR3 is TGTGCCAGCAGTTTTGGACTGGATAATTCACCCCTCCACTTT. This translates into CASSFGLDNSPLHF.

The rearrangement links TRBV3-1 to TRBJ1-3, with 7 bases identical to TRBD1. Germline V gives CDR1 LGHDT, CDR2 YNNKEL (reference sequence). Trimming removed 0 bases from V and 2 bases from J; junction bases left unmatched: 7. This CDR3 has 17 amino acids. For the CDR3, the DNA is TGTGCCAGCAGCCAAGATACGACCGGGACAGCTGGAAACACCATATATTTT. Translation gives CASSQDTTGTAGNTIYF. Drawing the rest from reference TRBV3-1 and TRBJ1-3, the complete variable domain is DTAVSQTPKYLVTQMGNDKSIKCEQNLGHDTMYWYKQDSKKFLKIMFSYNNKELIINETVPNRFSPKSPDKAHLNLHINSLELGDSAVYFCASSQDTTGTAGNTIYFGEGSWLTVV.

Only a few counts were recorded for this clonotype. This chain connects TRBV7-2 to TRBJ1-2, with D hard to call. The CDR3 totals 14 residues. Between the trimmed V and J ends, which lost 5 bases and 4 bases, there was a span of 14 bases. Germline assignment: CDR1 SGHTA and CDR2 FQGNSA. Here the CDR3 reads CASSPLTAPYGYTF. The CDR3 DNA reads TGTGCCAGCAGCCCTTTAACAGCGCCCTATGGCTACACCTTC.

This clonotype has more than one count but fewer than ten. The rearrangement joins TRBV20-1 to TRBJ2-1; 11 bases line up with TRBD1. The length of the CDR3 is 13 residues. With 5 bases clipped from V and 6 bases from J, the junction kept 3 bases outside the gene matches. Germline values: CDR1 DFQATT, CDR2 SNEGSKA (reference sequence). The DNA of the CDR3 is TGCAGTGCTCGGGACAGGGGGGTCAATGAGCAGTTCTTC. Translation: CSARDRGVNEQFF.

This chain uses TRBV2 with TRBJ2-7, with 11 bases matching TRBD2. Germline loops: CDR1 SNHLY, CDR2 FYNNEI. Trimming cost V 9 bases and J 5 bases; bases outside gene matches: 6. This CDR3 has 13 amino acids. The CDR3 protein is CASTSGRSNEQYF. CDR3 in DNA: TGTGCCAGTACTAGCGGGAGAAGCAACGAGCAGTACTTC.

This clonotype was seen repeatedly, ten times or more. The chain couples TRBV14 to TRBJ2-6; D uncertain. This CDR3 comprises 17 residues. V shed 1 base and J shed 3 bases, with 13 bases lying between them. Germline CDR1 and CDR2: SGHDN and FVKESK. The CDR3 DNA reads TGTGCCAGCAGCCAAGTACTTGGAAGTGGTGGGGCCAACGTCCTGACTTTC. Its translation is CASSQVLGSGGANVLTF.

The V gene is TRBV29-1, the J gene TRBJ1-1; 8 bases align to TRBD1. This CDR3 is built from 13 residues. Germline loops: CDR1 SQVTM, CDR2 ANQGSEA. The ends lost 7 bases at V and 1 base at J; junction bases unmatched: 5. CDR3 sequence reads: CSGSQGGNTEAFF. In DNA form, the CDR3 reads TGCAGCGGCTCACAGGGGGGGAACACTGAAGCTTTCTTT. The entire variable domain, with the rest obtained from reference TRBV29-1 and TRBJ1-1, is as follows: SAVISQKPSRDICQRGTSLTIQCQVDSQVTMMFWYRQQPGQSLTLIATANQGSEATYESGFVIDKFPISRPNLTFSTLTVSNMSPEDSSIYLCSGSQGGNTEAFFGQGTRLTVV.

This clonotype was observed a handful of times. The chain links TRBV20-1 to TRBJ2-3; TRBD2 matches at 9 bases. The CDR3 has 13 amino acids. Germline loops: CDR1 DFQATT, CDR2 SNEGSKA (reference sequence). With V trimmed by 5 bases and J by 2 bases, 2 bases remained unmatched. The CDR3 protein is CSAVAGVTDTQYF. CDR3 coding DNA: TGCAGTGCTGTAGCGGGGGTCACAGATACGCAGTATTTT.

Here the CDR3 DNA reads TGTGCCAGCAGTATCCAGGGGCCCTACAATGAGCAGTTCTTC. Translation gives CASSIQGPYNEQFF. V usage is TRBV6-5 and J usage is TRBJ2-1; possibly TRBD1 for D (6 bases). V was pared by 5 bases and J by 2 bases, with 10 bases between. The germline gives CDR1 MNHEY, CDR2 SVGAGI. The CDR3 sequence is 14 residues long.